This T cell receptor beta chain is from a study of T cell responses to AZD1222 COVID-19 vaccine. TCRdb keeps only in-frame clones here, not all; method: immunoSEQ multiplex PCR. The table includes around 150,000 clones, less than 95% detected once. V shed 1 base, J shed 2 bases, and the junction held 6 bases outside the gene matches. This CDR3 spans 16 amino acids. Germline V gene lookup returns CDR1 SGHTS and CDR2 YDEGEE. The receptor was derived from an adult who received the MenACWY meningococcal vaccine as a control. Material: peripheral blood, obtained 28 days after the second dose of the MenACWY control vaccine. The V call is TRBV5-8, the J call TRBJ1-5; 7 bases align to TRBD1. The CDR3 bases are TGTGCCAGCAGCTTGCGAGGGGGCGCGGGCAATCAGCCCCAGCATTTT. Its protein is CASSLRGGAGNQPQHF.